Listed below are T cell receptor beta chains from one sample, sequenced in a study of cytomegalovirus exposure and HLA in healthy donors. Clones were read by immunoSEQ multiplex PCR, and TCRdb kept only the in-frame ones, dropping some. The profile shows 90,000 to 140,000 clones, 75% of them singletons. The sequenced material came from PBMCs. These receptors came from a man between 35 and 55 years old in good health and CMV-seronegative. Both conserved end residues are part of each CDR3. Fields, in order: D gene, V gene, J gene, CDR3 protein. The D gene is left open where the match is weak.

>TRBD2|TRBV6-5|TRBJ2-3
CASSYSGGRITDTQYF
>.|TRBV6-1|TRBJ1-1
CASSESGSTEAFF
>.|TRBV6-5|TRBJ2-7
CASSNRDEQYF
>TRBD1|TRBV27|TRBJ2-2
CASSTGQGGELFF
>.|TRBV4-2|TRBJ1-5
CASSRELPSEPQHF
>.|TRBV10-1|TRBJ1-1
CASSVRGNTEAFF
>.|TRBV7-9|TRBJ2-1
CASSLAQPGADEQFF
>.|TRBV4-3|TRBJ2-2
CASSQAGANTGELFF
>.|TRBV5-4|TRBJ2-2
CASSVGETGELFF
>.|TRBV19|TRBJ1-5
CASISGFSQPQHF
>.|TRBV7-2|TRBJ1-3
CASSGGAGNTIYF
>.|TRBV27|TRBJ2-1
CASSLTYNEQFF
>TRBD1|TRBV27|TRBJ1-1
CASSHQGGTEAFF
>.|TRBV6-5|TRBJ2-7
CASSYSGGSSYEQYF
>TRBD1|TRBV2|TRBJ1-5
CASGGQGNQPQHF
>.|TRBV5-6|TRBJ1-1
CASSFPEMNTEAFF
>TRBD2|TRBV18|TRBJ2-5
CASSSGLEETQYF
>.|TRBV18|TRBJ1-6
CASSPNRDASPLHF
>.|TRBV7-2|TRBJ2-7
CASSSDNTYEQYF
>TRBD1|TRBV6-1|TRBJ2-2
CASSEGTGRRGELFF
>TRBD2|TRBV13|TRBJ2-3
CASSSPTSGIDTQYF
>TRBD2|TRBV5-1|TRBJ2-1
CASSLAAGGNYNEQFF
>TRBD2|TRBV2|TRBJ2-3
CASSVERGYTDTQYF
>.|TRBV4-3|TRBJ1-2
CASSDVGQGYGYTF
>.|TRBV10-3|TRBJ2-3
CAISSGARGPDTQYF
>TRBD1|TRBV15|TRBJ2-7
CATSRESPGQGFHEQYF
>.|TRBV7-7|TRBJ2-5
CASSATGTVETQYF
>TRBD1|TRBV7-2|TRBJ2-3
CASSQGQGAMADTQYF
>TRBD1|TRBV15|TRBJ1-5
CATSRVWTGGLAQHF
>TRBD2|TRBV6-5|TRBJ2-1
CASSRGGYNEQFF
>TRBD2|TRBV28|TRBJ2-1
CASHAGRVYNEQFF
>TRBD1|TRBV4-2|TRBJ1-5
CASSQEARDRVKPQHF
>.|TRBV6-6|TRBJ2-3
CASSYPLDTQYF
>TRBD2|TRBV29-1|TRBJ2-1
CSEREGRDEQFF
>TRBD1|TRBV5-4|TRBJ1-1
CASNRGLVGNTEAFF
>TRBD1|TRBV27|TRBJ1-2
CASSYAGTGWNYGYTF
>TRBD2|TRBV29-1|TRBJ2-7
CSEQLAGGPSGDEQYF
>.|TRBV7-2|TRBJ2-1
CASSQGTRPSYNEQFF
>.|TRBV4-2|TRBJ1-5
CASSQDPLRGGYSNQPQHF
>TRBD1|TRBV2|TRBJ1-1
CASSDPGQGGTEAFF
>TRBD1|TRBV11-2|TRBJ1-1
CASSVDRASTEAFF
>.|TRBV18|TRBJ1-6
CASSPPGGLLSPLHF
>.|TRBV28|TRBJ1-1
CASSLFGRVAAEAFF
>TRBD2|TRBV5-1|TRBJ2-7
CASSSGGMGGYEQYF
>.|TRBV12-5|TRBJ1-1
CASGSQYTEAFF
>TRBD2|TRBV19|TRBJ2-7
CASSGVAGVPEQYF
>.|TRBV5-4|.
CASSPELAWPEQYF
>.|TRBV6-5|TRBJ1-5
CASSWRGSNQPQHF
>.|TRBV5-1|TRBJ2-1
CASSLSGQQISVF
>.|TRBV11-2|TRBJ1-1
CASSLQGNTEAFF
>TRBD2|TRBV18|TRBJ2-3
CASSPLAGVPSPDTQYF
>.|TRBV11-3|TRBJ2-1
CASSLDRGGGPYNEQFF
>.|TRBV6-5|TRBJ1-5
CASSYDREGQPQHF
>.|TRBV28|TRBJ2-7
CASSKPHEQYF